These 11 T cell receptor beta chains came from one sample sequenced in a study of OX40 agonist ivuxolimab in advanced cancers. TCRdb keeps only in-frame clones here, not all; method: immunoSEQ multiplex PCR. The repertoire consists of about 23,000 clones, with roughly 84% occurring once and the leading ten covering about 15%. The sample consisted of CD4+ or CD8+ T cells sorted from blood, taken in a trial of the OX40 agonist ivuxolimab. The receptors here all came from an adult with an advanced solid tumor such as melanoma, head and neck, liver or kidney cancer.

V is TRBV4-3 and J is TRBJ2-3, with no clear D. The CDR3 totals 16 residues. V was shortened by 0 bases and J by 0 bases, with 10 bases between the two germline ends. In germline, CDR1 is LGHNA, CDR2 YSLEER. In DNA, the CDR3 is TGCGCCAGCAGCCAAGACCTCGGGCGGAGCACAGATACGCAGTATTTT. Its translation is CASSQDLGRSTDTQYF.

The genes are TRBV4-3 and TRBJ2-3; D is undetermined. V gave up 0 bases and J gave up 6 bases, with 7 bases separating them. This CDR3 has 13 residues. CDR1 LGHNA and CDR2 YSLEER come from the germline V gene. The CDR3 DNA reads TGCGCCAGCAGCCAAGATGTAGGTGATACGCAGTATTTT. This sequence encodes CASSQDVGDTQYF.

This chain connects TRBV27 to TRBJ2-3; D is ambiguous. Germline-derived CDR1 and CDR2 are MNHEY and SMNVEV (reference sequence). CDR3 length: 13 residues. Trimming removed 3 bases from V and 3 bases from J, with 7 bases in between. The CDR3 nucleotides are TGTGCCAGCAGTTTTCTGGGTACAGATACGCAGTATTTT. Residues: CASSFLGTDTQYF.

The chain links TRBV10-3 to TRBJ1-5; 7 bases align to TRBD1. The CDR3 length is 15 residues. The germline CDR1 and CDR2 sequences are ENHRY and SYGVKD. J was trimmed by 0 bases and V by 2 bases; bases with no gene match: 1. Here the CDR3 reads CAISETGDSNQPQHF. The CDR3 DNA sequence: TGTGCCATCAGTGAGACAGGGGATAGCAATCAGCCCCAGCATTTT.

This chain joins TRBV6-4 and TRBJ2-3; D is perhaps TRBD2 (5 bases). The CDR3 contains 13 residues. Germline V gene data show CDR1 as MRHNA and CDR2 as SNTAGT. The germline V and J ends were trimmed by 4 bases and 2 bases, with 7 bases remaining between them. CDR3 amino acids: CASSAGVTDTQYF. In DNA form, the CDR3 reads TGTGCCAGCAGTGCCGGGGTCACAGATACGCAGTATTTT.

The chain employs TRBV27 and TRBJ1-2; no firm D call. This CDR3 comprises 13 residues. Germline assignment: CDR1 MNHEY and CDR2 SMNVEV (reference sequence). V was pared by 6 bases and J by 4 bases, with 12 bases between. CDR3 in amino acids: CASRSSPSYGYTF. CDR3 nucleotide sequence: TGTGCCAGCAGGTCCTCGCCCTCCTATGGCTACACCTTC.

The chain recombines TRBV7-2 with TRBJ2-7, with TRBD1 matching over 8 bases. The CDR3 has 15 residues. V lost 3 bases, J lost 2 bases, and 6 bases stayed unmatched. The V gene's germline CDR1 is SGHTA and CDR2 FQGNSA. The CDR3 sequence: CASSLMLGQAYEQYF. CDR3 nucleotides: TGTGCCAGCAGCTTGATGCTGGGACAGGCCTACGAGCAGTACTTC.

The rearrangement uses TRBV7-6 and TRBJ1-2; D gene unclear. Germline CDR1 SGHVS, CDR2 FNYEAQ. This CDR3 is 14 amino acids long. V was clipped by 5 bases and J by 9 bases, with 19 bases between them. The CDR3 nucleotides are TGTGCCAGCAGCCGCGAGGCAGTATCGGTTAGCTACACCTTC. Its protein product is CASSREAVSVSYTF.

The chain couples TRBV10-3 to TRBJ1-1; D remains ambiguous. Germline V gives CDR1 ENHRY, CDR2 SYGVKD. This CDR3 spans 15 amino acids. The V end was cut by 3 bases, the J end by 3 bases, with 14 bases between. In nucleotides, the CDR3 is TGTGCCATCAGTGAAAGTGGCACCTTTTACACTGAAGCTTTCTTT. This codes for CAISESGTFYTEAFF.

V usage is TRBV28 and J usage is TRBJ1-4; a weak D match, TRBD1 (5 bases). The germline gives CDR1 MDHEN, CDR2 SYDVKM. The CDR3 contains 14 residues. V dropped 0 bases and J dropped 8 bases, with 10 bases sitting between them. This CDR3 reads CASSLWGDGEKLFF. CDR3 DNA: TGTGCCAGCAGTTTATGGGGGGACGGCGAAAAACTGTTTTTT.

The CDR3: CASSWDRNGYTF. The DNA for the CDR3 is TGTGCCAGCAGTTGGGACCGCAATGGCTACACCTTC. This chain joins TRBV6-5 and TRBJ1-2; TRBD1 might be the D (5 bases). Germline loops: CDR1 MNHEY, CDR2 SVGAGI. V was shortened by 4 bases and J by 6 bases, with 9 bases between the two germline ends. The CDR3 has 12 residues.